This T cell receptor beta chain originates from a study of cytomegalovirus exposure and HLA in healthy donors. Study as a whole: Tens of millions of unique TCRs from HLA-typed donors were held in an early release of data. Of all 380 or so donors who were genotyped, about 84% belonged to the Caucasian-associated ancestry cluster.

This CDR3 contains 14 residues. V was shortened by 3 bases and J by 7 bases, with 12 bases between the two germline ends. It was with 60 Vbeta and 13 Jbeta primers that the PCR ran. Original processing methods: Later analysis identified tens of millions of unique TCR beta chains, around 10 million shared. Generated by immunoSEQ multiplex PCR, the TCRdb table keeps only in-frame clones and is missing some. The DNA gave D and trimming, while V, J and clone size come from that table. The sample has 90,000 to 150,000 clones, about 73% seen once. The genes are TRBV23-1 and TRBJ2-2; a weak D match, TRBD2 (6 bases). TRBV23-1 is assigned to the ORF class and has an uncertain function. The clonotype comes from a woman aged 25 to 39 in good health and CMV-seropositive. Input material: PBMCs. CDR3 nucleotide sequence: TGCGCCAGCAGTCAGGCTATGCGGGGCGGGGAGCTGTTTTTT. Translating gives CASSQAMRGGELFF.